The sample holds a few counts of the clone carrying this T cell receptor (beta chain). Its antigen remains unidentified. This entry is derived from a study of T cell repertoires in cytomegalovirus infection. Background on the study: It can be stated that public TCR beta signatures indicated CMV infection as well as a matching HLA type. Study-level points and caveats: In two of eight donors, the top clonotype was HLA-C-restricted CMV-specific.

CDR1 DFQATT and CDR2 SNEGSKA come from the germline V gene (reference sequence). Trimming shortened V by 2 bases and J by 1 base, and 6 bases separated the two germline ends. This CDR3 has 14 residues. TCRdb fed the reads into MiXCR, producing one record per CDR3 protein. The data hold about 310,000 distinct CDR3 sequences, with 9.6% observed a single time. The sequenced material came from PBMCs. This chain uses TRBV20-1 with TRBJ2-6; D ambiguous. This receptor was identified in a human donor in good health (CMV status not recorded). Some clones in this sample may be carry-over from other donors' samples. CDR3 in DNA: TGCAGTGCTAGAACACAGTCTGGGGCCAACGTCCTGACTTTC. Protein: CSARTQSGANVLTF.